These T cell receptor beta chains were read from a single sample in a study of blood T cell repertoires in COVID-19. Repertoires were generated with immunoSEQ multiplex PCR, while TCRdb's copy carries only in-frame clones and drops some. Counted here are 200,000 to 250,000 clones, approximately 83% occurring once; the ten biggest clones make up about 3%. The sample comprised peripheral blood. The receptor set was obtained from a woman aged 25-40 years who had recovered from COVID-19. Each CDR3 is given without its conserved first and last residue. Clone size, where shown, is once, few, many, or a class for clones that have expanded.

TRBV11-3	.	TRBJ2-7	ASSLRDSPYEQY
TRBV4-2	few	TRBJ1-2	ASSQDRGNYGYT
TRBV29-1	.	TRBJ2-5	SVVFSDQETQY
TRBV19	.	TRBJ1-1	ASSILREMNTEAF
TRBV14	.	TRBJ1-6	ASSQVDRDRNSPLH
TRBV7-7	.	TRBJ2-3	ASSLGSGTDTQY
TRBV2	.	TRBJ1-5	ASSPATGGLQPQH
TRBV19	.	TRBJ1-5	ASIRDRASNQPQH
TRBV14	.	TRBJ2-3	ASSQEAERGGTDTQY
TRBV10-3	.	TRBJ2-3	AISESQGQGGKDTQY
TRBV6-2/TRBV6-3	.	TRBJ2-5	ASSEGLAETQY
TRBV5-4	.	TRBJ1-3	ASSLELGASGNTIY
TRBV3-1/TRBV3-2	.	TRBJ2-3	ASSQGMSGGAIDTQY
TRBV5-4	.	TRBJ1-1	ASSLDGTGNTEAF
TRBV11-1	few	TRBJ2-5	ASSRGGATETQY